This TCR beta chain stems from a study of beta chain features in type 1 diabetes. Study-wide points: In the patient group, naive, central memory and Treg TCRB repertoires seemed more alike than in the healthy donor group. Using cDNA template may skew counts toward highly expressing activated cells. Among patients with Type 1 diabetes, TCRB CDR3s were moderately but significantly shorter in every one of the four CD4+ subsets.

Central memory, naive, regulatory and stem cell-like memory CD4+ cells were sorted by CD45RO/CCR7/CD25/CD127/CD95/CD27. The sequenced template was cDNA made from the entire isolated RNA. Method: immunoSEQ multiplex PCR; TCRdb's copy keeps in-frame clones and lacks some. This table holds some 150,000 clones, around 9.3% found once. To note about this clone: Antigen unknown.

The germline CDR1 and CDR2 sequences are SGDLS and YYNGEE. This CDR3 spans 16 amino acids. Trimming removed 3 bases from V and 0 bases from J, with 15 bases in between. The source is a man in his late teens or twenties in good health. The rearrangement links TRBV9 to TRBJ1-2; no clear D. Sequencing was done on a sample of naive CD4+ T cells from blood. The CDR3 nucleotides are TGTGCCAGCAGCGGCATTGACGGGTTAGCTAACTATGGCTACACCTTC. Its translation is CASSGIDGLANYGYTF.